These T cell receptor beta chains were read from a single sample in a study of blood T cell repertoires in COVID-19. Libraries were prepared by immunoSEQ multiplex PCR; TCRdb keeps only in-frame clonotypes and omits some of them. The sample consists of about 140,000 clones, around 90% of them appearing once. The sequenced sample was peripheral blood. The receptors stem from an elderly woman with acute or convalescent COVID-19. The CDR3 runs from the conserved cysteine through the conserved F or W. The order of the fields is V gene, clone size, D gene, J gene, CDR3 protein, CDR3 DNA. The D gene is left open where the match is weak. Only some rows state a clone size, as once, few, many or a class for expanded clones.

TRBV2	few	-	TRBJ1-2	CASSWESRGNYGYTF	TGTGCCAGCAGTTGGGAATCCCGGGGAAACTATGGCTACACCTTC
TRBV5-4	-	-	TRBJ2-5	CASSLRLAAQETQYF	TGTGCCAGCAGCTTGCGGCTAGCTGCCCAAGAGACCCAGTACTTC
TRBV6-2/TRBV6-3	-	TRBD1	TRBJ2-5	CASSRTGQETQYF	TGTGCCAGCAGTAGGACAGGACAAGAGACCCAGTACTTC
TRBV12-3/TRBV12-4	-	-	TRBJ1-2	CASSLNRDYGYTF	TGTGCCAGCAGTTTAAACAGGGACTATGGCTACACCTTC
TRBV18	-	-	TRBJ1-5	CASSHGQMNQPQHF	TGTGCCAGCTCGCACGGACAGATGAATCAGCCCCAGCATTTT
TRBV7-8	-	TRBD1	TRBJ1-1	CASSRQGGVTEAFF	TGTGCCAGCAGTCGACAGGGGGGTGTCACTGAAGCTTTCTTT
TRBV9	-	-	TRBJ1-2	CASSVERGGGYGYTF	TGTGCCAGCAGCGTGGAGCGGGGGGGCGGCTATGGCTACACCTTC
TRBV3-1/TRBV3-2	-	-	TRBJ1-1	CASSQGVVAEAFF	TGTGCCAGCAGCCAAGGCGTAGTGGCTGAAGCTTTCTTT
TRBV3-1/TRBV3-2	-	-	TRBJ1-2	CASSHVGGPDYGYTF	TGTGCCAGCAGCCATGTCGGGGGGCCGGACTATGGCTACACCTTC
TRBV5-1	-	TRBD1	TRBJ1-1	CASSEFGTGPQSTEAFF	TGCGCCAGCAGCGAGTTCGGGACAGGCCCCCAAAGCACTGAAGCTTTCTTT
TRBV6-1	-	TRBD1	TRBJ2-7	CASSAISGTGSYEQYF	TGTGCCAGCAGTGCGATTTCCGGGACAGGGTCCTACGAGCAGTACTTC
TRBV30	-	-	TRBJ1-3	CASHRSGNTIYF	TGTGCCTCTCACCGGTCTGGAAACACCATATATTTT
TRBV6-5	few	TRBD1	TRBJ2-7	CASRGTGTYEQYF	TGTGCCAGCAGAGGGACAGGGACATACGAGCAGTACTTC
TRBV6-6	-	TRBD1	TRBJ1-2	CASSDRGNYGYTF	TGTGCCAGCAGTGACAGGGGGAACTATGGCTACACCTTC
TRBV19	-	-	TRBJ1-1	CASNPGFLDTEAFF	TGTGCCAGTAATCCAGGGTTTCTTGACACTGAAGCTTTCTTT
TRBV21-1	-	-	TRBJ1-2	CASSSGQGHGYTF	TGTGCCAGCAGCAGCGGACAGGGCCATGGCTACACCTTC
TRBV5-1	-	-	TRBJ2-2	CASSLGSGSLVNTGELFF	TGCGCCAGCAGCTTGGGGTCGGGGAGCCTTGTGAACACCGGGGAGCTGTTTTTT
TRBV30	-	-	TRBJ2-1	CAWTLRAGSYNEQFF	TGTGCCTGGACCCTCAGGGCGGGATCCTACAATGAGCAGTTCTTC
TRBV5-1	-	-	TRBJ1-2	CASSRENYGYTF	TGCGCCAGCAGTCGGGAGAACTATGGCTACACCTTC
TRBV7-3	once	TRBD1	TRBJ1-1	CASSLNPGQISEAFF	TGTGCCAGCAGCTTAAATCCGGGACAGATTTCGGAAGCTTTCTTT
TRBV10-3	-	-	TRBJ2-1	CATGAKTGSRHEQFF	TGTGCCACCGGGGCTAAGACAGGCTCAAGGCATGAGCAGTTCTTC
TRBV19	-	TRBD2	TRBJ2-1	CASSIASGGPLRRNEQFF	TGTGCCAGTAGTATCGCCTCGGGGGGGCCCTTAAGGAGGAATGAGCAGTTCTTC
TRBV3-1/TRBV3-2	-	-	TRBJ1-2	CASSRGLANYGYTF	TGTGCCAGCAGCCGAGGGTTAGCTAACTATGGCTACACCTTC
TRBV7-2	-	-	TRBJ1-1	CASSPWARRAEAFF	TGTGCCAGCAGCCCCTGGGCCCGGCGGGCTGAAGCTTTCTTT
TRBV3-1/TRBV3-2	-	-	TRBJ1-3	CASSQEGPGGYTIYF	TGTGCCAGCAGCCAAGAGGGGCCGGGCGGATACACCATATATTTT
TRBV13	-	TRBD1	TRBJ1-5	CASSFRTGSSNQPQHF	TGTGCCAGCAGCTTTAGGACAGGTTCAAGCAATCAGCCCCAGCATTTT
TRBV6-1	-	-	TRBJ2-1	CASSEADWEYNEQFF	TGTGCCAGCAGTGAAGCGGATTGGGAGTACAATGAGCAGTTCTTC
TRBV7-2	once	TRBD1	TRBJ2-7	CASSLDRGTLEQYF	TGTGCCAGCAGCCTAGACAGGGGAACCCTCGAGCAGTACTTC
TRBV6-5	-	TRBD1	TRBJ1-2	CASSYWTGGASYGYTF	TGTGCCAGCAGTTACTGGACAGGGGGCGCTTCATATGGCTACACCTTC
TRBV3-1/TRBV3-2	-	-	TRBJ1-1	CASSLPGLATEAFF	TGTGCCAGCAGCCTACCGGGGTTGGCCACTGAAGCTTTCTTT
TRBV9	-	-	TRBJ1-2	CASSAFRSDGYTF	TGTGCCAGCAGCGCATTCCGGTCGGATGGCTACACCTTC
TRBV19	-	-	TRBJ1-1	CASSITGVNTEAFF	TGTGCCAGTAGTATCACGGGGGTCAACACTGAAGCTTTCTTT
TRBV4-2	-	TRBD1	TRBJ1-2	CASSPRQGGPYGYTF	TGTGCCAGCAGCCCTCGACAGGGAGGCCCCTATGGCTACACCTTC
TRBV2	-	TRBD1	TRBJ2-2	CASRGTDRGTGELFF	TGTGCCAGCAGGGGGACCGACAGGGGCACCGGGGAGCTGTTTTTT
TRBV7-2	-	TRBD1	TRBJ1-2	CASSVPGTASGGYTF	TGTGCCAGCAGCGTCCCCGGGACAGCCTCGGGGGGCTACACCTTC
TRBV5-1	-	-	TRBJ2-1	CASSLSSPTYNEQFF	TGCGCCAGCAGCTTGAGTAGCCCAACCTACAATGAGCAGTTCTTC
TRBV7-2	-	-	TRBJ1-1	CASSLQGNTEAFF	TGTGCCAGCAGCTTACAGGGGAACACTGAAGCTTTCTTT
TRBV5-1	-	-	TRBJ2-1	CASRGDIASYNEQFF	TGCGCCAGCAGAGGGGACATAGCCTCCTACAATGAGCAGTTCTTC
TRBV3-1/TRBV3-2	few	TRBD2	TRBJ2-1	CASSQGMAGGHFEQFF	TGTGCCAGCAGCCAAGGGATGGCGGGGGGGCACTTTGAGCAGTTCTTC
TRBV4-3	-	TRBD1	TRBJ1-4	CASSQQAGTAWGEKLFF	TGCGCCAGCAGCCAGCAAGCTGGGACAGCCTGGGGTGAAAAACTGTTTTTT
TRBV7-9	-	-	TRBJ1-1	CASSLSVNTEAFF	TGTGCCAGCAGCCTCTCGGTGAACACTGAAGCTTTCTTT
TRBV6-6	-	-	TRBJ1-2	CASSYSAQNYGYTF	TGTGCCAGCAGTTACTCGGCACAGAACTATGGCTACACCTTC
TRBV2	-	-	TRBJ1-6	CASSGTVDSYNSPLHF	TGTGCCAGCAGTGGGACAGTAGATTCCTATAATTCACCCCTCCACTTT
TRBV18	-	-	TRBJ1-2	CASSPGENYGYTF	TGTGCCAGCTCACCAGGGGAGAACTATGGCTACACCTTC
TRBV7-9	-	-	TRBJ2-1	CASSGGWHTYNEQFF	TGTGCCAGCAGCGGGGGGTGGCATACCTACAATGAGCAGTTCTTC
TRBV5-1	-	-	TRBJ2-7	CASSLVVSSYEQYF	TGCGCCAGCAGCTTGGTTGTGAGCTCCTACGAGCAGTACTTC
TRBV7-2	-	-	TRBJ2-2	CASSLVPASSGTGELFF	TGTGCCAGCAGCTTAGTCCCGGCGTCGTCGGGCACCGGGGAGCTGTTTTTT
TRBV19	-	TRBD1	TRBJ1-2	CASSLGTAYYGYTF	TGTGCCAGTAGTCTCGGGACAGCTTACTATGGCTACACCTTC
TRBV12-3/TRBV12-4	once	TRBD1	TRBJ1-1	CASRGQGNTEAFF	TGTGCCAGCAGGGGACAGGGAAACACTGAAGCTTTCTTT
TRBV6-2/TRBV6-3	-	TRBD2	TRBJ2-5	CASSYRLAGGETQYF	TGTGCCAGCAGTTACAGACTAGCGGGGGGCGAGACCCAGTACTTC
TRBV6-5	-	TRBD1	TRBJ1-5	CASNGQGLNQPQHF	TGTGCCAGCAACGGACAGGGGTTAAATCAGCCCCAGCATTTT
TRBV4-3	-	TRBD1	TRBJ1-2	CASSQPSGQGVGGYTF	TGCGCCAGCAGCCAACCTTCCGGACAGGGGGTCGGTGGCTACACCTTC
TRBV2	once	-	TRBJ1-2	CASSEASGVNYGYTF	TGTGCCAGCAGTGAGGCATCGGGGGTTAACTATGGCTACACCTTC